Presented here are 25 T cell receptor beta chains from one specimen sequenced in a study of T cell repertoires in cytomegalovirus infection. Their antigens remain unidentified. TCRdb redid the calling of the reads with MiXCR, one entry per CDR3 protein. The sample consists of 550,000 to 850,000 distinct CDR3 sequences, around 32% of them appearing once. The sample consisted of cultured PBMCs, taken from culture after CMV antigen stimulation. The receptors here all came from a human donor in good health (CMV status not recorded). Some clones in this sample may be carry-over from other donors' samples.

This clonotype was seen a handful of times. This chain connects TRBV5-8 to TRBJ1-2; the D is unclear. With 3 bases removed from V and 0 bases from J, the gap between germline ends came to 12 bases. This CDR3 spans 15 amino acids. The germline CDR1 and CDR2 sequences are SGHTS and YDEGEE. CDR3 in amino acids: CASSSDGRANYGYTF. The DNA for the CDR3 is TGTGCCAGCAGCTCGGACGGCAGAGCTAACTATGGCTACACCTTC.

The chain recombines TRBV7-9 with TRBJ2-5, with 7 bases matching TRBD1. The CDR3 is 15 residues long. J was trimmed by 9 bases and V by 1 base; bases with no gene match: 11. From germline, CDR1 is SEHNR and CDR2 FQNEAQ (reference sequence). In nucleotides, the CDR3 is TGTGCCAGCAGCTTAGAACGGACAGGATCAAGACCCCAGTACTTC. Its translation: CASSLERTGSRPQYF. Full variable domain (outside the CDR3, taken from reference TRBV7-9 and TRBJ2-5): DTGVSQNPRHKITKRGQNVTFRCDPISEHNRLYWYRQTLGQGPEFLTYFQNEAQLEKSRLLSDRFSAERPKGSFSTLEIQRTEQGDSAMYLCASSLERTGSRPQYFGPGTRLLVL.

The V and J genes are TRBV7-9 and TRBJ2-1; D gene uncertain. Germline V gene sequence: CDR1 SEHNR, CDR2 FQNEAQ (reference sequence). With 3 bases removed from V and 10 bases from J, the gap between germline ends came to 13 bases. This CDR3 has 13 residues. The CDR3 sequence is CASSLARQREQFF. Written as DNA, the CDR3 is TGTGCCAGCAGCTTGGCGCGGCAACGGGAGCAGTTCTTC.

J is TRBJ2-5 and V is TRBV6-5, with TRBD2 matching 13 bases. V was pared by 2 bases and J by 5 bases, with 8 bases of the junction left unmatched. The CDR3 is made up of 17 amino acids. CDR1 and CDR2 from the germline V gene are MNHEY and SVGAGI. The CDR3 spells CASSYGGTSGMVETQYF. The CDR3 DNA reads TGTGCCAGCAGTTACGGGGGGACTAGCGGGATGGTGGAGACCCAGTACTTC.

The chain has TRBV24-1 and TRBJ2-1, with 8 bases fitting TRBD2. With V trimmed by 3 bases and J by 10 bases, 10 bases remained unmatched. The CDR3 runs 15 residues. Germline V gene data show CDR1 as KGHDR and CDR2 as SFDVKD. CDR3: CATSDPGTSEEEQFF. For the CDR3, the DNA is TGTGCCACCAGTGATCCCGGGACTAGTGAAGAGGAGCAGTTCTTC.

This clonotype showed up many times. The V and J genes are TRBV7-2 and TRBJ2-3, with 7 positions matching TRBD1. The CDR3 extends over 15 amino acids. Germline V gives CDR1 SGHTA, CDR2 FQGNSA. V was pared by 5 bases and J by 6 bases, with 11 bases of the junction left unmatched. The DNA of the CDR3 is TGTGCCAGCAGCCTCCAGGGGGTAGACGGGGATACGCAGTATTTT. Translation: CASSLQGVDGDTQYF.

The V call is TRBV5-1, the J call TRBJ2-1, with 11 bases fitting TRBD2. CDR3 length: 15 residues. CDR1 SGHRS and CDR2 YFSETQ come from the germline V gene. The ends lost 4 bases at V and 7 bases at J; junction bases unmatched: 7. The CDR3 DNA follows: TGCGCCAGCAGCACCGGGACTAGCGGTCGGAATGAGCAGTTCTTC. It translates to CASSTGTSGRNEQFF.

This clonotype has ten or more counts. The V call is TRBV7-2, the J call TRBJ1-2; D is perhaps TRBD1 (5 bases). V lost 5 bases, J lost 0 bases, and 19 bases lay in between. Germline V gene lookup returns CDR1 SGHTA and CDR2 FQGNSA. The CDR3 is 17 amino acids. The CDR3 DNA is TGTGCCAGCAGCCTCCCGCGGGGGGGAATAGCTAACTATGGCTACACCTTC. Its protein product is CASSLPRGGIANYGYTF.

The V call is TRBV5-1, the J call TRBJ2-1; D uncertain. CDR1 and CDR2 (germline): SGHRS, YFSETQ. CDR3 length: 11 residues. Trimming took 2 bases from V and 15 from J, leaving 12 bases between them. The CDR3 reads CASSFDHWPFF. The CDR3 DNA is TGCGCCAGCAGCTTCGATCACTGGCCGTTCTTC.

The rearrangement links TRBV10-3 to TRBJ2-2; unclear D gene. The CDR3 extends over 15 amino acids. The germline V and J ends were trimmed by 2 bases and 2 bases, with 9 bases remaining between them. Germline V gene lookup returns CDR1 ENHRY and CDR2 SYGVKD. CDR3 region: CAISEKGVNTGELFF. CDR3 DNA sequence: TGTGCCATCAGTGAGAAAGGAGTAAACACCGGGGAGCTGTTTTTT.

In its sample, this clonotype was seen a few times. The CDR3 DNA reads TGTGCCAGCAGCTCCGTCAGGACAGGGGGTGGCAGCGGCTACACCTTC. As protein: CASSSVRTGGGSGYTF. This rearrangement joins TRBV11-2 to TRBJ1-2; 10 bases align to TRBD1. CDR1 is SGHAT and CDR2 is FQNNGV in the germline V gene. The CDR3 is 16 amino acids. Trimming removed 4 bases from V and 8 bases from J; junction bases left unmatched: 13.

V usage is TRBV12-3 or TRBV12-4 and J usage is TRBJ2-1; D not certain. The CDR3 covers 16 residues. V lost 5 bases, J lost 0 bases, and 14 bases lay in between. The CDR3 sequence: CASSGKHTSSYNEQFF. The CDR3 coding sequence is TGTGCCAGCAGTGGCAAACATACTTCCTCCTACAATGAGCAGTTCTTC.

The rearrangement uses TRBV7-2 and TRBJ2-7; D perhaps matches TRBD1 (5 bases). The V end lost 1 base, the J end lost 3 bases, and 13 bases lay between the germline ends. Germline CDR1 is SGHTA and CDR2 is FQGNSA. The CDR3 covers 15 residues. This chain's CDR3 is CASSLVQGGYYEQYF. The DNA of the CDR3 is TGTGCCAGCAGCTTAGTCCAGGGCGGCTACTACGAGCAGTACTTC.

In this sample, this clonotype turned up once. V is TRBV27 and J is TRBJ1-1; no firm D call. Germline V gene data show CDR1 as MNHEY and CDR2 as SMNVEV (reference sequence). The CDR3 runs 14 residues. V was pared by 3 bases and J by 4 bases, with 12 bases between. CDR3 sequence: CASSFAGIRTEAFF. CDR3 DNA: TGTGCCAGCAGTTTTGCGGGAATCCGCACTGAAGCTTTCTTT.

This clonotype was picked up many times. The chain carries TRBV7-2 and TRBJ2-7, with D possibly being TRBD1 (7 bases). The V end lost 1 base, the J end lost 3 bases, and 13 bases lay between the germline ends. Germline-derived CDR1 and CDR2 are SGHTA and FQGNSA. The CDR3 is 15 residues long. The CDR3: CASSLGGGGVYEQYF. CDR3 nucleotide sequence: TGTGCCAGCAGCTTAGGTGGAGGGGGCGTCTACGAGCAGTACTTC.

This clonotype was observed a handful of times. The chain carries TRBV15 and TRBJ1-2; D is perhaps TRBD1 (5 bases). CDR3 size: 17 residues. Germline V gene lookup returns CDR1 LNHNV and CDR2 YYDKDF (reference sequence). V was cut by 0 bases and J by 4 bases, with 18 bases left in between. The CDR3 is CATSRDLYEGRLYGYTF. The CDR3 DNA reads TGTGCCACCAGCAGAGATCTCTATGAGGGACGCCTCTATGGCTACACCTTC. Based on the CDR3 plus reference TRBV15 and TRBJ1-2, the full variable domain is DAMVIQNPRYQVTQFGKPVTLSCSQTLNHNVMYWYQQKSSQAPKLLFHYYDKDFNNEADTPDNFQSRRPNTSFCFLDIRSPGLGDTAMYLCATSRDLYEGRLYGYTFGSGTRLTVV.

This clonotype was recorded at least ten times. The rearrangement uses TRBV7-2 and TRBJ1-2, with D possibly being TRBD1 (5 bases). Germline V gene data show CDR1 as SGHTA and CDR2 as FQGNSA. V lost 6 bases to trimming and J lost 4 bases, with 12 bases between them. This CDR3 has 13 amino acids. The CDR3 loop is CASRLTGGYGYTF. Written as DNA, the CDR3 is TGTGCCAGCAGACTAACCGGGGGCTATGGCTACACCTTC.

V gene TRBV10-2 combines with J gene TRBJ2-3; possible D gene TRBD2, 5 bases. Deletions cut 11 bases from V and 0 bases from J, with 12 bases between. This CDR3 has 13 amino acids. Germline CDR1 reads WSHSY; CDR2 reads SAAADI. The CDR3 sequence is CAVRGYSTDTQYF. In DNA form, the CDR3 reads TGCGCCGTACGAGGGTATAGCACAGATACGCAGTATTTT.

CDR3: CASTFSGGAETQYF. The DNA for the CDR3 is TGTGCCAGCACCTTTAGCGGGGGGGCAGAGACCCAGTACTTC. The chain has TRBV2 and TRBJ2-5, with 11 bases matching TRBD2. V gave up 7 bases and J gave up 4 bases; unmatched junction bases: 5. Germline loops: CDR1 SNHLY, CDR2 FYNNEI. The CDR3 sequence is 14 residues long.

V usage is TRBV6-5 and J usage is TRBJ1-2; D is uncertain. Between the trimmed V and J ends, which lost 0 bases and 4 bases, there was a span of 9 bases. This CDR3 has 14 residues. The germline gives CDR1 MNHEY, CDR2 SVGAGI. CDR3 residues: CASSYSPGGYGYTF. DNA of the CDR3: TGTGCCAGCAGTTACTCGCCAGGTGGCTATGGCTACACCTTC.

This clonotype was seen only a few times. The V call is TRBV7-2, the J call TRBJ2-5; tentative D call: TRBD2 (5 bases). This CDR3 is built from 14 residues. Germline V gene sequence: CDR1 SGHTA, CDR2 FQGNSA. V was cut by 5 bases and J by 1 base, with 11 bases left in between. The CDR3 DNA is TGTGCCAGCAGCCCCCGCAGCGGCCAAGAGACCCAGTACTTC. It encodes CASSPRSGQETQYF.

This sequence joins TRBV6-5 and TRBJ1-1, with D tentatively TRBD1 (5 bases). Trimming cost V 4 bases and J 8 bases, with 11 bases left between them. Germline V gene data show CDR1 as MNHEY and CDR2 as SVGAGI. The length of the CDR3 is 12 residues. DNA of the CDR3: TGTGCCAGCAGTTGGGGGACCGGGGAAGCTTTCTTT. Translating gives CASSWGTGEAFF.

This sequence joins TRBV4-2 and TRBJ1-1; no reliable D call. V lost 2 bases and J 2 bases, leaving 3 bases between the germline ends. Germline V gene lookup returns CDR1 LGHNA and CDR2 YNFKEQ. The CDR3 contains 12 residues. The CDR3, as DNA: TGTGCCAGCAGCCAACGAAACACTGAAGCTTTCTTT. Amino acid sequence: CASSQRNTEAFF.

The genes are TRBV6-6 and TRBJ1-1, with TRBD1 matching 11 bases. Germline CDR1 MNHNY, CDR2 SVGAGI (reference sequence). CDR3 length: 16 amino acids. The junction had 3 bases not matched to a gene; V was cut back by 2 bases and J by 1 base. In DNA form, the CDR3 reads TGTGCCAGCAGTTACGCCGGGACAGGGGGGAACACTGAAGCTTTCTTT. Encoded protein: CASSYAGTGGNTEAFF.

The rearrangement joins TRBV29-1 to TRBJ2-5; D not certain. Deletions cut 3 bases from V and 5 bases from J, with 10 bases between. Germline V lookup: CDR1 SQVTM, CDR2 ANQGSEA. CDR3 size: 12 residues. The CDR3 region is CSVEPRRETQYF. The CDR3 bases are TGCAGCGTTGAGCCCAGAAGGGAGACCCAGTACTTC.